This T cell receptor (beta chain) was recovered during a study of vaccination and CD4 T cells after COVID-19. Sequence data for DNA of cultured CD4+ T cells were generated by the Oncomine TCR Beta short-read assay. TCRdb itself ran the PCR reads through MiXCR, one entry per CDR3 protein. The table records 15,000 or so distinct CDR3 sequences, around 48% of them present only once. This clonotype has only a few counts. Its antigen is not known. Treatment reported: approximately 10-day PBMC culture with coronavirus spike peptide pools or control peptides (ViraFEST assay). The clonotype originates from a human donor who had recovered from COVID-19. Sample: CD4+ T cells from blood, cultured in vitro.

Here the CDR3 DNA reads TGCACCAGCACGGGAATTATTCTTCCGAACAATCAGCCCCAGCATTTT. It is translated as CTSTGIILPNNQPQHF. This sequence joins TRBV1 and TRBJ1-5; TRBD1 is the table's D call, not checked against the DNA. TRBV1 constitutes a pseudogene. The length of the CDR3 is 16 residues.